This is a list of T cell receptor beta chains from one sample in a study of identical twins. Each CDR3 protein is one row after TCRdb ran MiXCR on the 5' RACE reads. The repertoire consists of hundreds of thousands of distinct CDR3 sequences, with 9% to 15% occurring once and the leading ten covering around 1.5%. The sample was also reused in another study, on yellow fever vaccine responses in identical twins.

The specimen was PBMCs. These receptors originate from a young woman in good health. Each CDR3 is given with its conserved first and last residue. Fields, in order: clone size, V gene, D gene, J gene, CDR3 DNA, CDR3 protein. The D gene is left open where the match is weak. The size entry is marked missing in some rows and otherwise reads once, few, many or a size class.

clone size: few; V gene: TRBV10-3; D gene: TRBD2; J gene: TRBJ2-1; CDR3 DNA: TGTGCCATCGGGTCGACTAGCGGATCATTCAATGAGCAGTTCTTC; CDR3 protein: CAIGSTSGSFNEQFF
clone size: few; V gene: TRBV20-1; D gene: TRBD2; J gene: TRBJ2-2; CDR3 DNA: TGCAGTGCTTCGGGACTAGCGGGGGGACGAGACACCGGGGAGCTGTTTTTT; CDR3 protein: CSASGLAGGRDTGELFF
clone size: .; V gene: TRBV4-2; D gene: TRBD2; J gene: TRBJ2-1; CDR3 DNA: TGTGCCAGGAGCCCCGGGCTACCGGGGGGGCGGGAGGTAAATGAGCAGTTCTTC; CDR3 protein: CARSPGLPGGREVNEQFF
clone size: few; V gene: TRBV12-3/TRBV12-4; D gene: .; J gene: TRBJ2-2; CDR3 DNA: TGTGCCAGTACACAACCAGGGTTTGCGGACACCGGGGAGCTGTTTTTT; CDR3 protein: CASTQPGFADTGELFF
clone size: many; V gene: TRBV20-1; D gene: TRBD2; J gene: TRBJ2-1; CDR3 DNA: TGCAGTGCTCCGGACAGTAGCGGGAGGGCCTGGGAGCAGTTCTTC; CDR3 protein: CSAPDSSGRAWEQFF
clone size: .; V gene: TRBV10-3; D gene: TRBD2; J gene: TRBJ2-1; CDR3 DNA: TGTGCCATCAGTGAACCTAGCGGGACCCTCACATACAATGAGCAGTTCTTC; CDR3 protein: CAISEPSGTLTYNEQFF
clone size: many; V gene: TRBV5-1; D gene: .; J gene: TRBJ1-1; CDR3 DNA: TGCGCCAGCAGCTTGAATCTCGTTCGTAACACTGAAGCTTTCTTT; CDR3 protein: CASSLNLVRNTEAFF
clone size: .; V gene: TRBV18; D gene: .; J gene: TRBJ1-1; CDR3 DNA: TGTGCCAGCTCACCACCGGCCCTTTTCAGGAACACTGAAGCTTTCTTT; CDR3 protein: CASSPPALFRNTEAFF
clone size: few; V gene: TRBV7-9; D gene: .; J gene: TRBJ2-2; CDR3 DNA: TGTGCCAGCAGTGGGAGCGGTAACACCGGGGAGCTGTTTTTT; CDR3 protein: CASSGSGNTGELFF
clone size: few; V gene: TRBV18; D gene: TRBD2; J gene: TRBJ2-5; CDR3 DNA: TGTGCCAGCTCACTCGCCCTCCTTAGCGGGAGGGCCCTAAGTGGCGAGACCCAGTACTTC; CDR3 protein: CASSLALLSGRALSGETQYF
clone size: many; V gene: TRBV20-1; D gene: .; J gene: TRBJ1-5; CDR3 DNA: TGCAGTGCTAGACAGGGACTATATACGAGCAATCAGCCCCAGCATTTT; CDR3 protein: CSARQGLYTSNQPQHF
clone size: .; V gene: TRBV6-1; D gene: TRBD1; J gene: TRBJ1-2; CDR3 DNA: TGTGCCAGCAGTGGTACCTCCGGGACAGGCTATGGCTACACCTTC; CDR3 protein: CASSGTSGTGYGYTF
clone size: few; V gene: TRBV9; D gene: .; J gene: TRBJ2-3; CDR3 DNA: TGTGCCAGCAGCGCCGGGCCTGGTACAGATACGCAGTATTTT; CDR3 protein: CASSAGPGTDTQYF
clone size: few; V gene: TRBV13; D gene: .; J gene: TRBJ2-1; CDR3 DNA: TGTGCCAGCAGCTTCATCCTGGGCAGCTACAATGAGCAGTTCTTC; CDR3 protein: CASSFILGSYNEQFF
clone size: many; V gene: TRBV5-1; D gene: .; J gene: TRBJ1-6; CDR3 DNA: TGCGCCAGCAGCTTGTCGGGGAATTCACCCCTCCACTTT; CDR3 protein: CASSLSGNSPLHF
clone size: many; V gene: TRBV5-1; D gene: TRBD1; J gene: TRBJ2-5; CDR3 DNA: TGCGCCAGCAGCTTACCCCAGGGGGCTCAAGAGACCCAGTACTTC; CDR3 protein: CASSLPQGAQETQYF
clone size: few; V gene: TRBV12-3/TRBV12-4; D gene: TRBD2; J gene: TRBJ2-3; CDR3 DNA: TGTGCCAGCAACGGACTAGCGGAAAACACAGATACGCAGTATTTT; CDR3 protein: CASNGLAENTDTQYF
clone size: few; V gene: TRBV9; D gene: TRBD1; J gene: TRBJ1-3; CDR3 DNA: TGTGCCAGCAGCCCCCCGGGACAGGGGATTGGAAACACCATATATTTT; CDR3 protein: CASSPPGQGIGNTIYF
clone size: many; V gene: TRBV4-2; D gene: .; J gene: TRBJ2-3; CDR3 DNA: TGTGCCAGCAGCCAAGATGTCGAGCCAGATACGCAGTATTTT; CDR3 protein: CASSQDVEPDTQYF
clone size: .; V gene: TRBV15; D gene: TRBD1; J gene: TRBJ2-1; CDR3 DNA: TGTGCCACCAGCCGTAAGCCGGGACAGGGTATCGATGAGCAGTTCTTC; CDR3 protein: CATSRKPGQGIDEQFF
clone size: many; V gene: TRBV9; D gene: .; J gene: TRBJ2-3; CDR3 DNA: TGTGCCAGCAGCGCGTGGGGTGCAGATACGCAGTATTTT; CDR3 protein: CASSAWGADTQYF
clone size: .; V gene: TRBV2; D gene: .; J gene: TRBJ2-3; CDR3 DNA: TGTGCCAGCAGTGATAAGCCAGATACGCAGTATTTT; CDR3 protein: CASSDKPDTQYF
clone size: .; V gene: TRBV28; D gene: .; J gene: TRBJ2-5; CDR3 DNA: TGTGCCAGCAGTTTTTATCTATCTGGAGAGACCCAGTACTTC; CDR3 protein: CASSFYLSGETQYF
clone size: .; V gene: TRBV20-1; D gene: .; J gene: TRBJ1-2; CDR3 DNA: TGCAGTGCTAGACAGGCCGGGAACTATGGCTACACCTTC; CDR3 protein: CSARQAGNYGYTF
clone size: .; V gene: TRBV7-2; D gene: .; J gene: TRBJ2-1; CDR3 DNA: TGTGCCAGCAGCTTAGTCGACCACAATGAGCAGTTCTTC; CDR3 protein: CASSLVDHNEQFF
clone size: few; V gene: TRBV5-1; D gene: TRBD2; J gene: TRBJ2-7; CDR3 DNA: TGCGCCAGCAGCCTTGGGACTAGCGGGCCTGTTGGGGAGCAGTACTTC; CDR3 protein: CASSLGTSGPVGEQYF
clone size: many; V gene: TRBV5-1; D gene: TRBD1; J gene: TRBJ1-4; CDR3 DNA: TGCGCCAGCAGCGTAGGGACAGCCACAACTAATGAAAAACTGTTTTTT; CDR3 protein: CASSVGTATTNEKLFF
clone size: .; V gene: TRBV7-9; D gene: TRBD1; J gene: TRBJ2-1; CDR3 DNA: TGTGCCAGCAGCTTACTAACAGGGGCGTCCAATGAGCAGTTCTTC; CDR3 protein: CASSLLTGASNEQFF
clone size: .; V gene: TRBV12-3/TRBV12-4; D gene: .; J gene: TRBJ2-3; CDR3 DNA: TGTGCCACCCGAACTACCTACTCAAGCACAGATACGCAGTATTTT; CDR3 protein: CATRTTYSSTDTQYF
clone size: .; V gene: TRBV28; D gene: TRBD1; J gene: TRBJ1-5; CDR3 DNA: TGTGCCAGCAACTTGGACAGGCCTCTGGGTCAGCCCCAGCATTTT; CDR3 protein: CASNLDRPLGQPQHF
clone size: few; V gene: TRBV25-1; D gene: .; J gene: TRBJ1-4; CDR3 DNA: TGTGCCAGCAGTGAATTGGATGTGGAACAGGGATTGGTCGCAACTAATGAAAAACTGTTTTTT; CDR3 protein: CASSELDVEQGLVATNEKLFF
clone size: .; V gene: TRBV4-1; D gene: .; J gene: TRBJ2-5; CDR3 DNA: TGCGCCAGCAGCCAAACCATCCGTCTTGATCGGCGGGGGCCGGAAGAGACCCAGTACTTC; CDR3 protein: CASSQTIRLDRRGPEETQYF
clone size: few; V gene: TRBV20-1; D gene: .; J gene: TRBJ1-5; CDR3 DNA: TGCAGTGCCGGTAATCAGCCCCAGCATTTT; CDR3 protein: CSAGNQPQHF
clone size: few; V gene: TRBV3-1; D gene: .; J gene: TRBJ2-1; CDR3 DNA: TGTGCCAGCAGCCTTAAACCGGGGCTGAACAATGAGCAGTTCTTC; CDR3 protein: CASSLKPGLNNEQFF
clone size: .; V gene: TRBV18; D gene: .; J gene: TRBJ2-1; CDR3 DNA: TGTGCCAGCTCACCACCGGGGGGACGGGTTGAGCAGTTCTTC; CDR3 protein: CASSPPGGRVEQFF
clone size: few; V gene: TRBV6-2/TRBV6-3; D gene: TRBD2; J gene: TRBJ2-1; CDR3 DNA: TGTGCCGCAAGAGGTAGCGGGAGGGGGGAGCAGTTCTTC; CDR3 protein: CAARGSGRGEQFF
clone size: .; V gene: TRBV7-6; D gene: TRBD2; J gene: TRBJ2-7; CDR3 DNA: TGTGCCAGCAGCCCCCTAACGACTAGCGGGAGTTCCTACGAGCAGTACTTC; CDR3 protein: CASSPLTTSGSSYEQYF
clone size: few; V gene: TRBV28; D gene: .; J gene: TRBJ2-1; CDR3 DNA: TGTGCCACCACGGGAGAAAGCTCCTACAATGAGCAGTTCTTC; CDR3 protein: CATTGESSYNEQFF
clone size: .; V gene: TRBV9; D gene: .; J gene: TRBJ2-7; CDR3 DNA: TGTGCCAGCAGCTCAGGACATTTGGGAACCTACGAGCAGTACTTC; CDR3 protein: CASSSGHLGTYEQYF
clone size: few; V gene: TRBV20-1; D gene: .; J gene: TRBJ2-1; CDR3 DNA: TGCAGTGCTAGAGTCCAGAGCTCCTACAATGAGCAGTTCTTC; CDR3 protein: CSARVQSSYNEQFF
clone size: many; V gene: TRBV2; D gene: .; J gene: TRBJ1-1; CDR3 DNA: TGTGCCAGCGTCAGGACGGAGAACACTGAAGCTTTCTTT; CDR3 protein: CASVRTENTEAFF
clone size: .; V gene: TRBV19; D gene: TRBD1; J gene: TRBJ2-6; CDR3 DNA: TGTGCCAGTAGTATTGTGACAGGGTTCTCTGGGGCCAACGTCCTGACTTTC; CDR3 protein: CASSIVTGFSGANVLTF
clone size: few; V gene: TRBV11-2; D gene: .; J gene: TRBJ2-1; CDR3 DNA: TGTGCCAGCACCCCCACAGGGAGCCATGAGCAGTTCTTC; CDR3 protein: CASTPTGSHEQFF
clone size: few; V gene: TRBV28; D gene: TRBD2; J gene: TRBJ2-1; CDR3 DNA: TGTGCCAGCAGTCCTGAACGACTAGCGGGAGTTGGCAATGAGCAGTTCTTC; CDR3 protein: CASSPERLAGVGNEQFF
clone size: many; V gene: TRBV20-1; D gene: .; J gene: TRBJ1-1; CDR3 DNA: TGCAGGGCCGGACTAACGAACACTGAAGCTTTCTTT; CDR3 protein: CRAGLTNTEAFF
clone size: few; V gene: TRBV3-1; D gene: .; J gene: TRBJ2-1; CDR3 DNA: TGTGCCAGCAGCCAAGCAGGGCCCAACTACAATGAGCAGTTCTTC; CDR3 protein: CASSQAGPNYNEQFF
clone size: .; V gene: TRBV7-9; D gene: TRBD2; J gene: TRBJ2-7; CDR3 DNA: TGTGCCAGCAGCCCAGGACTAGCGGGAGGATTCTCCTACGAGCAGTACTTC; CDR3 protein: CASSPGLAGGFSYEQYF